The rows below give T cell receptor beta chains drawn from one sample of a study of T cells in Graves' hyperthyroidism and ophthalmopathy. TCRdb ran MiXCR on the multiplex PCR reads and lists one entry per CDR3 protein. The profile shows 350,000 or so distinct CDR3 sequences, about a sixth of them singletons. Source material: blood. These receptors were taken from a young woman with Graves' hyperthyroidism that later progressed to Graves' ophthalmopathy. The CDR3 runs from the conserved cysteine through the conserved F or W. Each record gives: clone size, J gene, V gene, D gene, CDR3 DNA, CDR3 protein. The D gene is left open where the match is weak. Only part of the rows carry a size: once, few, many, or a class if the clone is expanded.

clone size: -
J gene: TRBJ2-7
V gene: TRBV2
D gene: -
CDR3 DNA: TGTGCCAGCAACCTACAGGGAAGGGGCTACGAGCAGTACTTC
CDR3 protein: CASNLQGRGYEQYF

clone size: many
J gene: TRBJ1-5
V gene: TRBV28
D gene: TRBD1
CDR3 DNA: TGTGCCAGCAGAGGAGGGGGCTTCAATCAGCCCCAGCATTTT
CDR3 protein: CASRGGGFNQPQHF

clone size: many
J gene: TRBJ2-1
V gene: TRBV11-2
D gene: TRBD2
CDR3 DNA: TGTGCCAGCAGCTTAGCGTGGCGGGAGCCCTACAATGAGCAGTTCTTC
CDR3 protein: CASSLAWREPYNEQFF

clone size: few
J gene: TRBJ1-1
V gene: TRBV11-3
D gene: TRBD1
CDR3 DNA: TGTGCCAGCAGCTTCAGGGGGAGACTAAACACTGAAGCTTTCTTT
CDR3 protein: CASSFRGRLNTEAFF

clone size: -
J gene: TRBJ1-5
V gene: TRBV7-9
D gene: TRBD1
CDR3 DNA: TGTGCCAGCAGCTCTGGGACAGCGAGTCAGCCCCAGCATTTT
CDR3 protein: CASSSGTASQPQHF

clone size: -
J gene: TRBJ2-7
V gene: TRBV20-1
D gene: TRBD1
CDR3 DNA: TGCAGTGCCGACCCCGGACAGGGGGCAGGCGAGCAGTACTTC
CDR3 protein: CSADPGQGAGEQYF

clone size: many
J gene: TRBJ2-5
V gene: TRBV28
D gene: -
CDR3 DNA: TGTGCCAGCAGTACCCATGGGCGAGAGACCCAGTACTTC
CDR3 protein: CASSTHGRETQYF

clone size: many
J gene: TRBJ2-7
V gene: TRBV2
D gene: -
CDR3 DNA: TGTGCCAGCAGTGAAAAATACGAGCAGTACTTC
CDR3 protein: CASSEKYEQYF

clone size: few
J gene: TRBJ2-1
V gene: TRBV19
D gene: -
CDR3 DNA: TGTGCCAGTAGTATTATAACCGACCCTCTGAAGTTCTTC
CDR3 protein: CASSIITDPLKFF

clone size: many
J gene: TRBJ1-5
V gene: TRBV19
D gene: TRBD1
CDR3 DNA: TGTGCCAGTAAGGACGAGGGACAGCGGTCGCAGCCCCAGCATTTT
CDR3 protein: CASKDEGQRSQPQHF

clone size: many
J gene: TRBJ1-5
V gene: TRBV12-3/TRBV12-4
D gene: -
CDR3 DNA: TGTGCCAGCAGTTTAAGGCAGGGGAAGGGTCAGCCCCAGCATTTT
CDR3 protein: CASSLRQGKGQPQHF

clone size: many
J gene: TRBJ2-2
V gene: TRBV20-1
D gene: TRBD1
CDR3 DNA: TGCAGTGCTCCCGGACAGGCGAACACCGGGGAGCTGTTTTTT
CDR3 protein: CSAPGQANTGELFF

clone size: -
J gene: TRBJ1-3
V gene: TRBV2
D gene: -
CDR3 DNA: TGTGCCAGCAGCCAAAGACAGGTCTCTGGAAACACCATATATTTT
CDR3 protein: CASSQRQVSGNTIYF

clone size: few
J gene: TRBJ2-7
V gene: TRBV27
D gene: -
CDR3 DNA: TGTGCCAGTCGGATGGGAAAGGGCCACGAGCAGTACTTC
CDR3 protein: CASRMGKGHEQYF

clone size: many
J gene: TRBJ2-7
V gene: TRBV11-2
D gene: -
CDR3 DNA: TGTGCCAGCAGTTACCAAACCTACTACGAGCAGTACTTC
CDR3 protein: CASSYQTYYEQYF

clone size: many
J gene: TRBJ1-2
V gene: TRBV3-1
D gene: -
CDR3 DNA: TGTGCCAGCAGCCATTGGGACTATGGCTACACCTTC
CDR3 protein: CASSHWDYGYTF

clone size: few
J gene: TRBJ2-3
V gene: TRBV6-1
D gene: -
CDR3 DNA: TGTGCCAGCAGCCCAGGGGCGATAGCTTCCACAGATACGCAGTATTTT
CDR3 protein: CASSPGAIASTDTQYF

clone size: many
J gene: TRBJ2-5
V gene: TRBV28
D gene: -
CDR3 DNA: TGTGCCAGCAGTTTGGCCCTCCAGGGGGGAAAGACCCAGTACTTC
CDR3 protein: CASSLALQGGKTQYF

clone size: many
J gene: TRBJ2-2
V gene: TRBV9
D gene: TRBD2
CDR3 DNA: TGTGCCAGCAGCGCCCGACTAGCGGGACGAACCGGGGAGCTGTTTTTT
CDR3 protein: CASSARLAGRTGELFF

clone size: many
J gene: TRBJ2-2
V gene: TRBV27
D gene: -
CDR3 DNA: TGTGCCAGCAGTCCCCTACTAGTTCCCGGGGAGCTGTTTTTT
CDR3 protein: CASSPLLVPGELFF

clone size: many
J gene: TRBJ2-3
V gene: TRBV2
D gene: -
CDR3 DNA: TGTGCCAGCCCCGAGGCGAAAACAGATACGCAGTATTTT
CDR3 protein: CASPEAKTDTQYF

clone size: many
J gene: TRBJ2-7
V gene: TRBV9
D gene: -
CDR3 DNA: TGTGCCAGCAGCGTAGCGGGGGCCTACGAGCAGTACTTC
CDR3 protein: CASSVAGAYEQYF

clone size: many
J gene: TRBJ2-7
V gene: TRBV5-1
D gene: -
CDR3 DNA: TGCGCCAGCAGCTTTAGCGGAAACGCCTACGAGCAGTACTTC
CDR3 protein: CASSFSGNAYEQYF

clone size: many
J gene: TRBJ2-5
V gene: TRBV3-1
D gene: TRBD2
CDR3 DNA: TGTGCCAGCAGCGTGGGACTAGCGAACCAAGAGACCCAGTACTTC
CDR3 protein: CASSVGLANQETQYF

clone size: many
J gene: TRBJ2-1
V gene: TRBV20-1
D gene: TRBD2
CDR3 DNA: TGCAGTGCTCAAGCGGGAGTACCCTACAATGAGCAGTTCTTC
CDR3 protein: CSAQAGVPYNEQFF

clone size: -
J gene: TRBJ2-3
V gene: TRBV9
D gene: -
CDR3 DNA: TGTGCCAGCAGCGTAGAACAGGGTCTGGATACGCAGTATTTT
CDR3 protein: CASSVEQGLDTQYF

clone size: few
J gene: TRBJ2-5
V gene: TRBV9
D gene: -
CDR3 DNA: TGTGCCAGCAGCGTCGACAGTAAAGAGACCCAGTACTTC
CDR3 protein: CASSVDSKETQYF

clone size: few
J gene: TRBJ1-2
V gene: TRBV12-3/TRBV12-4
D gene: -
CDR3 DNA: TGTGCCAGCAGTTTTAGGAAAAGGCCGGACGGCTACACCTTC
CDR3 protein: CASSFRKRPDGYTF

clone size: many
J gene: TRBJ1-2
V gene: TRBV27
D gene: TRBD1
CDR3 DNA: TGTGCCAGCAGAGGACAGGGTGGTTACTATGGCTACACCTTC
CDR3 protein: CASRGQGGYYGYTF

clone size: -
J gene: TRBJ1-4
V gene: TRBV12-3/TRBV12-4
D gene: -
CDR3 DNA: TGTGCCAGCAGCTTGGGGTTCGGCGAAAAACTGTTTTTT
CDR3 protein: CASSLGFGEKLFF

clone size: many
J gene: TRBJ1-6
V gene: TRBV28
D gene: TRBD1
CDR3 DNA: TGTGCCAGCAGTTCCCCCGCGATAGGGGGCGGGTCCTATAATTCACCCCTCCACTTT
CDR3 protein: CASSSPAIGGGSYNSPLHF

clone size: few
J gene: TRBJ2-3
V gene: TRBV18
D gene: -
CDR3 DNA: TGTGCCAGCTCACCAACAGGCACAGATACGCAGTATTTT
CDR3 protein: CASSPTGTDTQYF

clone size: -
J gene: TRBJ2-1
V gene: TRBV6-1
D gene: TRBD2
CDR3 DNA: TGTGCCAGCAGTGGGGCGGGAGAAGTACACAATGAGCAGTTCTTC
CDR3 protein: CASSGAGEVHNEQFF

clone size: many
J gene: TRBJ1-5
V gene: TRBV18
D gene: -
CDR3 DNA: TGTGCCAGCTCACAAAGCCGGGACCTCAATCAGCCCCAGCATTTT
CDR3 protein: CASSQSRDLNQPQHF

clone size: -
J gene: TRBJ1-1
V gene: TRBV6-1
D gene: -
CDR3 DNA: TGTGCCAGTGCACCATGGGTCAAGGACACTGAAGCTTTCTTT
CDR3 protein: CASAPWVKDTEAFF

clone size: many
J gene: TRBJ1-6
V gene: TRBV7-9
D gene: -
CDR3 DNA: TGTGCCAGCAGCTTAGCGATCCTGTCTTCACCCCTCCACTTT
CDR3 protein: CASSLAILSSPLHF

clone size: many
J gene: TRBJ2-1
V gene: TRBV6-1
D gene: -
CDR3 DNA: TGTGCCAGCAGTGAAGCGAGTATGGGAAGTACCGATGAGCAGTTCTTC
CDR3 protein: CASSEASMGSTDEQFF

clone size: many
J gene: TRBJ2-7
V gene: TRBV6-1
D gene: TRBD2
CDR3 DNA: TGTGCCAGCTCCCGGGGGGGCGAATACGAGCAGTACTTC
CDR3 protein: CASSRGGEYEQYF

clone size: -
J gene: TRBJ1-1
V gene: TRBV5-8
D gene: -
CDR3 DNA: TGTGCCAGCAGCTTGGGAGCAGGGTTTAGCACTGAAGCTTTCTTT
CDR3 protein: CASSLGAGFSTEAFF

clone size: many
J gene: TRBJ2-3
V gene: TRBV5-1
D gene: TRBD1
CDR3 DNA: TGCGCCAGCAGCCACCTAGGGGGCGTCACAGATACGCAGTATTTT
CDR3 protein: CASSHLGGVTDTQYF

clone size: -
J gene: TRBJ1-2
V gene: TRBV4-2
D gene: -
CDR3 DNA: TGTGCCAGCAGCCAACCTCGCCAGAACTATAATAACTATGGCTACACCTTC
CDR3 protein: CASSQPRQNYNNYGYTF

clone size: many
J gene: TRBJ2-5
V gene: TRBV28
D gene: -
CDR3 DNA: TGTGCCAGCAGTCATTCCCCGCTAGCAGCGCAAGAGACCCAGTACTTC
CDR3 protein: CASSHSPLAAQETQYF

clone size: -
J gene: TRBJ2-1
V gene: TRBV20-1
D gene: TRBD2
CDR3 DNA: TGCAGTGCTCGACTAGCGGGGCCGCCTTACAATGAGCAGTTCTTC
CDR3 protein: CSARLAGPPYNEQFF

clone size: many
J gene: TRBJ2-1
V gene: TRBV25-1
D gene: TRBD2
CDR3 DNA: TGTGCCAGCAGTGGCACTAGCGGGGGTGCCTACAATGAGCAGTTCTTC
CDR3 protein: CASSGTSGGAYNEQFF

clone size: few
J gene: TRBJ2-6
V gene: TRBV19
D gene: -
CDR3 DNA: TGTGCCAGTAGTCTACCCGCCTGGACAGACGACTCTGGGGCCAACGTCCTGACTTTC
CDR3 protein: CASSLPAWTDDSGANVLTF

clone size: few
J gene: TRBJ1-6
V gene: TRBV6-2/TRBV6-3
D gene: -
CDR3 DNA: TGTGCCACCCTACCGGGAGCATATAATTCACCCCTCCACTTT
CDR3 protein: CATLPGAYNSPLHF